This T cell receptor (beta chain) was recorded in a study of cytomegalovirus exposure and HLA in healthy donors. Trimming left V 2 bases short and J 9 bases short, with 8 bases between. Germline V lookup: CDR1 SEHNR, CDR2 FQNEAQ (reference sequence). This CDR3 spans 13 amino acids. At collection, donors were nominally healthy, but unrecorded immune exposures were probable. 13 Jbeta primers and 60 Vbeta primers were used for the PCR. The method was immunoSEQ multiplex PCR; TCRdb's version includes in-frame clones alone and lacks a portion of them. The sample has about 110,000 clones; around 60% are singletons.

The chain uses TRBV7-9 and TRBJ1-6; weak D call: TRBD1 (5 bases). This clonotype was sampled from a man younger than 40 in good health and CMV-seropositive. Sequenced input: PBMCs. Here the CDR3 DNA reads TGTGCCAGCAGCTTACAGGGAGGTTCACCCCTCCACTTT. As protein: CASSLQGGSPLHF.